This paragraph reports one TCR beta chain. Its antigen is unidentified. The DNA is omitted, as the CDR3 cannot be located on it reliably, and the CDR3 follows TCRdb's listing. Data came from immunoSEQ multiplex PCR; TCRdb stores just in-frame clones and leaves some out. The sample holds some 90,000 clones, approximately 87% seen once. Blood sampling was done at baseline, cycle 4 day 1, and cycle 7 day 1. The sample belongs to a study of OX40 agonist ivuxolimab in advanced cancers. Findings of the study overall: On average, CD8+ T cells had more expanded clones than CD4+. The specificity for antigen of the expanded peripheral T cells was not determined.

CDR1 is SGDLS, CDR2 YYNGEE, per germline. A total of 15 residues make up the CDR3, ends included. This receptor was obtained from an adult with an advanced solid tumor such as melanoma, head and neck, liver or kidney cancer. The sample here was CD4+ or CD8+ T cells sorted from blood, taken in a trial of the OX40 agonist ivuxolimab. This chain joins TRBV9 and TRBJ2-7; the table's D call TRBD2 went unverified against the DNA. CDR3 sequence reads: CASSFGQGWEDEQYF.